Listed below are T cell receptor beta chains from one sample, sequenced in a study of neoadjuvant nivolumab and ipilimumab in lung cancer. Clones were read by immunoSEQ multiplex PCR, and TCRdb kept only the in-frame ones, dropping some. The data contain around 20,000 clones, 79% of them singletons. The specimen was tumor tissue, collected after neoadjuvant nivolumab, alone or with ipilimumab, at or shortly before surgery. The receptors stem from an adult with non-small cell lung cancer. The CDR3 runs from the conserved cysteine through the conserved F or W. The D gene is left open where the match is weak. Rows may omit the clone size; those that give it use once, few, many or a size class.

TRBV10-2	TRBJ2-2	-	TRBD1	TGCGCCGCGCTAGGTAGGGGGCGCACCGGGGAGCTGTTTTTT	CAALGRGRTGELFF
TRBV28	TRBJ1-2	-	-	TGTGCCAGCAGTTTACAGGGAGGGTTCTATGGCTACACCTTC	CASSLQGGFYGYTF
TRBV15	TRBJ2-5	-	TRBD1	TGTGCCACCAGCAGAGATCGGGGGACAGGGGAAAGGAAGACCCAGTACTTC	CATSRDRGTGERKTQYF
TRBV5-4	TRBJ1-2	-	-	TGTGCCAGCAGCTTGCTTGGACCGCGCTATGGCTACACCTTC	CASSLLGPRYGYTF
TRBV28	TRBJ2-7	-	TRBD2	TGTGCCAGCAGTTTATTTGCCGGGACTAGCGCGCGTCCTCTTAATTTC	CASSLFAGTSARPLNF
TRBV5-6	TRBJ2-5	-	-	TGTGCCAGCAGCTTGGTGAGAAGGACAGAGACCCAGTACTTC	CASSLVRRTETQYF
TRBV4-3	TRBJ2-1	-	-	TGCGCCAGCAGCCAAGATTCCGAGGATGAGCAGTTCTTC	CASSQDSEDEQFF
TRBV5-1	TRBJ2-5	-	-	TGCGCCAGCAGCTTGACCCCGGGAGAGACCCAGTACTTC	CASSLTPGETQYF
TRBV10-3	TRBJ1-5	-	-	TGTGCCATCAGTCCAGGGGACAATCAGCCCCAGCATTTT	CAISPGDNQPQHF
TRBV4-2	TRBJ2-7	-	-	TGTGCCAGCAGCCACCCCTACGGGAAGCAGTACTTC	CASSHPYGKQYF
TRBV2	TRBJ2-5	few	TRBD1	TGTGCCAGCAGGGCCGGGACAGGGCGGGAGACCCAGTACTTC	CASRAGTGRETQYF
TRBV6-5	TRBJ1-3	few	-	TGTGCCAGCAGTTACGACTACCCTGGAAACACCATATATTTT	CASSYDYPGNTIYF
TRBV4-2	TRBJ1-5	-	TRBD1	TGTGCCAGCAGCCAAGATGGACAGGGAAATCAGCCCCAGCATTTT	CASSQDGQGNQPQHF
TRBV13	TRBJ2-7	-	TRBD1	TGTGCCAGCAGCTTAACAGAGGGACAGGATTCCAGCTCCTACGAGCAGTACTTC	CASSLTEGQDSSSYEQYF
TRBV28	TRBJ1-1	few	-	TGTGCCAGCAGTTTAGGACGGAAGAACACTGAAGCTTTCTTT	CASSLGRKNTEAFF
TRBV7-9	TRBJ2-5	-	TRBD1	TGTGCCAGCAGCTTCGATGTGACAGGGACGCTCTTAGAGACCCAGTACTTC	CASSFDVTGTLLETQYF
TRBV4-3	TRBJ2-3	-	-	TGCGCCAGCAGCCAAGTTCAAGGCCGAGATACGCAGTATTTT	CASSQVQGRDTQYF
TRBV7-7	TRBJ2-5	-	-	TGTGCCAGCAGCTATAACAGGGCAGAGACCCAGTACTTC	CASSYNRAETQYF
TRBV6-5	TRBJ1-4	-	-	TGTGCCAGCAGTCCGGGACTGGGTGTTGAAAAACTGTTTTTT	CASSPGLGVEKLFF
TRBV11-2	TRBJ2-7	-	-	TGTGCCAGCAGCAGGCGGGACACCTCCTACGAGCAGTACTTC	CASSRRDTSYEQYF
TRBV5-4	TRBJ1-2	-	TRBD1	TGTGCCAGCTCAACCCAGGGGGCGTATGGTAACTATGGCTACACCTTC	CASSTQGAYGNYGYTF
TRBV9	TRBJ2-5	-	-	TGTGCCAGCAGCGTAGATACAGGGCGGCAAGAGACCCAGTACTTC	CASSVDTGRQETQYF
TRBV4-2	TRBJ1-2	-	TRBD1	TGTGCCAGCAGCCGGGACAGGAGGAGCTATGGCTACACCTTC	CASSRDRRSYGYTF
TRBV5-1	TRBJ1-3	-	-	TGCGCCAGCAGCTTGGAAGGCGGCTCTGGAAACACCATATATTTT	CASSLEGGSGNTIYF
TRBV28	TRBJ1-1	-	-	TGTGCCAGCAGTCCCCGGGCCGGGACCGGCGGTGAAGCTTTCTTT	CASSPRAGTGGEAFF
TRBV6-5	TRBJ2-3	-	TRBD1	TGTGCCAGCAGTTACTCGGGACAGCTCACAGATACGCAGTATTTT	CASSYSGQLTDTQYF
TRBV7-9	TRBJ1-1	-	TRBD1	TGTGCCAGCAGCTTAACAGGACAGGGAAAGACTGAAGCTTTCTTT	CASSLTGQGKTEAFF
TRBV5-1	TRBJ1-2	-	-	TGCGCCAGCCGACAGGAGGCTGGCTACACCTTC	CASRQEAGYTF
TRBV7-9	TRBJ1-6	-	-	TGTGCCAGCAGCTTAGGGGATGCCTATAATTCACCCCTCCACTTT	CASSLGDAYNSPLHF
TRBV18	TRBJ1-2	-	-	TGTGCCAGCTCTGAGGGGGGTCTTTATGGCTACACCTTC	CASSEGGLYGYTF
TRBV18	TRBJ1-1	-	-	TGTGCCAGCTCACCTTTCCGCTCTGAAGCTTTCTTT	CASSPFRSEAFF
TRBV5-1	TRBJ1-1	-	-	TGCGCCAGCAGCTTACAGGTGGTTAGGAACACTGAAGCTTTCTTT	CASSLQVVRNTEAFF